The present T cell receptor (beta chain) was sequenced within a study of immune characterization of retroperitoneal liposarcoma. Germline CDR1 and CDR2: SGHTA and FQGNSA. CDR3 size: 12 residues. Using its own MiXCR run on the PCR reads, TCRdb lists one record per CDR3 protein. The table shows 10,000 to 15,000 distinct CDR3 sequences, with 47% occurring only once. The chain links TRBV7-2 to TRBJ2-3; D remains unclear. The DNA end favors TRBJ2-7, so the J call may be wrong. Material: tumor tissue. The source of this sequence is a female donor with retroperitoneal liposarcoma. CDR3 sequence reads: CASSLTRYEQYF. CDR3 sequence (DNA): TGTGCCAGCAGCTTGACTCGTTACGAGCAGTACTTC.